This is a list of T cell receptor beta chains from one sample in a study of immune evolution from preneoplasia to lung adenocarcinoma. Generated by immunoSEQ multiplex PCR, the TCRdb table keeps only in-frame clones and is missing some. The sample holds 35,000 to 40,000 clones, 74% seen once. Sample: FFPE invasive lung adenocarcinoma tissue. These receptors were taken from a person aged 60 to 70 with lung adenocarcinoma. Both conserved end residues are trimmed from each CDR3. The order of the fields is V gene, CDR3 protein.

V: TRBV5-1; CDR3: ASSFSGSETGELF
V: TRBV2; CDR3: ASSPSENGGQY
V: TRBV10-2; CDR3: ASSESFWGAQQF
V: TRBV25-1; CDR3: ASARAGMNTEAF
V: TRBV4-1; CDR3: ASSQAGLAGGPGELF
V: TRBV19; CDR3: ASSPAGSRNEQF
V: TRBV6-5; CDR3: ASSRRRQETQY
V: TRBV5-1; CDR3: ASSPRRDRGRNTEAF
V: TRBV5-6; CDR3: ASSLRAGEGTQY
V: TRBV10-2; CDR3: ASSEYGPTGEQF
V: TRBV7-9; CDR3: ASSLALTWGPPGELF
V: TRBV7-2; CDR3: ASSLGGGANQPQH
V: TRBV7-9; CDR3: ASSRFAGAGELF
V: TRBV6-4; CDR3: ASSDSFEGTGELF
V: TRBV29-1; CDR3: STRLAGSQETQY
V: TRBV28; CDR3: ASRSPPYEQY
V: TRBV6-6; CDR3: AASGSNTGELF
V: TRBV19; CDR3: ASSIDRAGGRAF
V: TRBV19; CDR3: ASSIFGGGQPQH
V: TRBV4-1; CDR3: ASSQVMGQGASYEQY
V: TRBV27; CDR3: ASRRAGTSGAYEQY
V: TRBV11-2; CDR3: ASSLSQTSISR
V: TRBV19; CDR3: ASSMEGGSGANVLT
V: TRBV7-2; CDR3: ASSLIWNEQF
V: TRBV6-5; CDR3: ASKKRDGNEQF
V: TRBV29-1; CDR3: SAADRGKSGYT
V: TRBV7-8; CDR3: ASSLVQEATYEQY
V: TRBV9; CDR3: ASSPQGHNGRGYEQY
V: TRBV2; CDR3: ASSEEREGYNEQF
V: TRBV28; CDR3: ASRPGSGDGYT
V: TRBV5-1; CDR3: ASSPDGSYEQY
V: TRBV6-1; CDR3: ASSEAASGGRLDYSGANVLT
V: TRBV18; CDR3: ASSPGPANTEAF
V: TRBV6-6; CDR3: ASSPDSFNQPQH
V: TRBV18; CDR3: ASSPPSSGTDTQY
V: TRBV5-1; CDR3: ASSLDVGVSEQY
V: TRBV13; CDR3: ASSMGPPKEY
V: TRBV18; CDR3: ASSHTPEISSGANVLT
V: TRBV7-2; CDR3: ASRRGATEAF
V: TRBV18; CDR3: ASSPTTGGAEAF
V: TRBV7-9; CDR3: ASRIRRDTGELF
V: TRBV28; CDR3: ASSFSLNTEAF
V: TRBV7-2; CDR3: ASSRGAGGVEDTQY
V: TRBV5-6; CDR3: ASSAGQSGELF
V: TRBV10-3; CDR3: AIRPTGTSRSDTQY
V: TRBV10-3; CDR3: AIGDSPVRANTGELF
V: TRBV5-4; CDR3: ASSLDPRGTEAF
V: TRBV6-1; CDR3: ASSTGNWGQPQH
V: TRBV6-6; CDR3: ASSHGTGGFHNEQF
V: TRBV15; CDR3: ATKRRELWNEQF
V: TRBV27; CDR3: ASSFYRGTGELF
V: TRBV5-1; CDR3: ASSTKGPETGNEQF
V: TRBV14; CDR3: ASSPLQGAAYNEQF